This entry lists 29 T cell receptor beta chains sequenced from one sample in a study of response to subunit inactivated influenza vaccine. TCRdb re-called the RT-PCR reads with MiXCR, one entry per CDR3 protein. The sample has approximately 170,000 distinct CDR3 sequences; roughly 14% are singletons. The material was CD8+ T cells sorted from PBMCs, obtained roughly 5 days after vaccination. These receptors were collected from a man in his fifties or sixties who received an inactivated influenza vaccine.

The chain combines TRBV12-3 or TRBV12-4 with TRBJ2-5; perhaps TRBD1 as D (7 bases). The CDR3 sequence is 14 residues long. Trimming pared 6 bases from V and 5 bases from J, leaving 16 bases between. The CDR3 loop is CASSQGVGRETQYF. The CDR3 DNA sequence: TGTGCCAGCAGCCAGGGGGTGGGGAGGGAGACCCAGTACTTC.

This clonotype was seen a few times. The chain combines TRBV16 with TRBJ2-7; D remains unclear. The CDR3 consists of 12 residues. Germline-derived CDR1 and CDR2 are KGHSY and FQNENV. Trimming took off 0 bases at V and 7 bases at J, with 7 bases between the two ends. The DNA of the CDR3 is TGTGCCAGCAGCCAATCCCGCAGGGAGCAGTACTTC. This translates into CASSQSRREQYF. The full variable domain, with the rest looked up from reference TRBV16 and TRBJ2-7, is GEEVAQTPKHLVRGEGQKAKLYCAPIKGHSYVFWYQQVLKNEFKFLISFQNENVFDETGMPKERFSAKCLPNSPCSLEIQATKLEDSAVYFCASSQSRREQYFGPGTRLTVT.

The table lists this clonotype with many counts. The chain combines TRBV11-2 with TRBJ2-1; D uncertain. Germline CDR1 is SGHAT and CDR2 is FQNNGV. V lost 3 bases and J lost 6, with 9 bases in between. The CDR3 is 13 amino acids. CDR3 nucleotide sequence: TGTGCCAGCAGCTTTTCCAGAGTCAATGAGCAGTTCTTC. Translation gives CASSFSRVNEQFF.

The chain is built from TRBV29-1 and TRBJ2-1; 9 nucleotides agree with TRBD2. Germline loops: CDR1 SQVTM, CDR2 ANQGSEA. CDR3 length equals 13 residues. V lost 8 bases, J lost 4 bases, and 6 bases stayed unmatched. This CDR3 is CSTRTSEYNEQFF. In nucleotides, the CDR3 is TGCAGCACCCGGACTAGCGAGTACAATGAGCAGTTCTTC.

This clonotype was seen a handful of times. The chain carries TRBV28 and TRBJ2-1, with a possible D match to TRBD2 (6 bases). Germline CDR1 and CDR2: MDHEN and SYDVKM. The CDR3 extends over 15 amino acids. With 5 bases removed from V and 13 bases from J, the gap between germline ends came to 24 bases. In DNA, the CDR3 is TGTGCCAGCAGTCCCCCCGGGATTAGCGGTAATCAACAGTTCTTC. This sequence encodes CASSPPGISGNQQFF.

This clonotype was recorded a few times. The chain is built from TRBV9 and TRBJ2-5; 9 bases map to TRBD2. The V segment lost 0 bases and the J segment 2 bases; nucleotides outside the gene matches: 2. Germline lookup yields CDR1 SGDLS and CDR2 YYNGEE. The CDR3 is made up of 15 amino acids. CDR3 in DNA: TGTGCCAGCAGCGTAGTAGCGGGAGCTCAAGAGACCCAGTACTTC. Residues: CASSVVAGAQETQYF.

The rearrangement uses TRBV9 and TRBJ2-1; 9 nucleotides agree with TRBD2. Losses at the gene ends were 4 bases for V and 6 bases for J; bases not matched to a gene: 5. In germline, CDR1 is SGDLS, CDR2 YYNGEE. The CDR3 runs 14 residues. The CDR3: CASSTTSGLNEQFF. CDR3 sequence (DNA): TGTGCCAGCAGCACAACTAGCGGGCTCAATGAGCAGTTCTTC. Full variable domain (missing parts from reference TRBV9 and TRBJ2-1): DSGVTQTPKHLITATGQRVTLRCSPRSGDLSVYWYQQSLDQGLQFLIQYYNGEERAKGNILERFSAQQFPDLHSELNLSSLELGDSALYFCASSTTSGLNEQFFGPGTRLTVL.

Here the CDR3 DNA reads TGTGCCAGCAGCTTAAGGGCAGGGACGCATTTATCACCCCTCCACTTT. It codes for CASSLRAGTHLSPLHF. This chain joins TRBV7-8 and TRBJ1-6; D is perhaps TRBD1 (5 bases). Germline CDR1 SGHVS, CDR2 FQNEAQ. This CDR3 has 16 amino acids. The V end lost 2 bases, the J end lost 10 bases, and 18 bases lay between the germline ends.

This clonotype was detected only a few times. The chain uses TRBV4-2 and TRBJ1-2; TRBD1 might be the D (6 bases). Looked up from germline, CDR1 is LGHNA and CDR2 is YNFKEQ. V lost 2 bases to trimming and J lost 2 bases, with 18 bases between them. This CDR3 contains 17 residues. The CDR3 sequence is CASSQRILGQGNYGYTF. In DNA, the CDR3 is TGTGCCAGCAGCCAACGGATTCTGGGGCAGGGGAACTATGGCTACACCTTC.

V gene TRBV6-1 combines with J gene TRBJ2-1; 11 bases fit TRBD2. The germline V gene encodes CDR1 MNHNS and CDR2 SASEGT. V was clipped by 6 bases and J by 5 bases; unmatched bases: 9. The CDR3 spans 16 residues. CDR3 amino acids: CASSPLGLAGNNEQFF. DNA for the CDR3: TGTGCCAGCAGCCCCCTCGGACTAGCGGGCAACAATGAGCAGTTCTTC.

This clonotype was counted only a few times. The genes are TRBV7-9 and TRBJ2-5; 7 bases fit TRBD2. The CDR3 contains 14 residues. Germline values: CDR1 SEHNR, CDR2 FQNEAQ (reference sequence). J lost 5 bases, V lost 5 bases, and 8 bases had no gene match. The CDR3 protein is CASSPVLGGETQYF. CDR3 nucleotide sequence: TGTGCCAGCAGCCCAGTCCTGGGGGGGGAGACCCAGTACTTC.

The table lists this clonotype with many counts. The chain is built from TRBV29-1 and TRBJ2-3; the D is unclear. CDR1 and CDR2 from the germline V gene are SQVTM and ANQGSEA. V was clipped by 8 bases and J by 6 bases, with 18 bases between them. The CDR3 length is 13 residues. CDR3 in amino acids: CSPYSIVRDTQYF. As DNA, the CDR3 is TGCAGCCCTTACAGTATTGTTAGGGATACGCAGTATTTT.

In this sample, this clonotype turned up a few times. The rearrangement uses TRBV12-3 or TRBV12-4 and TRBJ2-3, with 9 bases matching TRBD2. The CDR3 spans 15 residues. With V trimmed by 1 base and J by 5 bases, 4 bases remained unmatched. The CDR3 bases are TGTGCCAGCAGTTTAGGCGGGGGGGCGGAAGATACGCAGTATTTT. Residues: CASSLGGGAEDTQYF.

The chain uses TRBV12-3 or TRBV12-4 and TRBJ1-1, with D uncertain. Trimming took off 5 bases at V and 3 bases at J, with 13 bases between the two ends. The CDR3 contains 14 residues. The CDR3 spells CASSRGPGDTEAFF. CDR3 DNA: TGTGCCAGCAGTCGTGGCCCTGGGGACACTGAAGCTTTCTTT.

There are a few counts of this clonotype. The rearrangement joins TRBV3-1 to TRBJ2-5; D may match TRBD1 or TRBD2 (5 bases each). This CDR3 is built from 16 residues. V lost 3 bases and J lost 5, with 19 bases in between. The V gene's germline CDR1 is LGHDT and CDR2 YNNKEL (reference sequence). The CDR3 DNA reads TGTGCCAGCAGCCACGACCGGGACCTGGGGTGGGAGACCCAGTACTTC. Translated: CASSHDRDLGWETQYF.

The chain has TRBV27 and TRBJ2-7, with 7 bases aligning to TRBD2. The trim removed 6 bases at V and 1 base at J, leaving 12 bases unmatched. Germline lookup yields CDR1 MNHEY and CDR2 SMNVEV (reference sequence). The CDR3 is 16 amino acids. The CDR3 reads CASSPSAGEGSYEQYF. CDR3 coding DNA: TGTGCCAGCAGCCCCTCCGCGGGGGAGGGGTCCTACGAGCAGTACTTC.

This chain's CDR3 is CATSRVPGTSSNEQFF. For the CDR3, the DNA is TGTGCCACCAGCAGAGTTCCCGGGACTAGCTCAAATGAGCAGTTCTTC. The chain is built from TRBV15 and TRBJ2-1, with TRBD2 matching over 9 bases. The CDR3 has 16 residues. V trimming: 1 base; J trimming: 7 bases; junction bases outside the gene matches: 8. Germline CDR1 LNHNV, CDR2 YYDKDF (reference sequence).

This clonotype was observed a handful of times. The chain carries TRBV12-3 or TRBV12-4 and TRBJ2-3, with 15 bases aligning to TRBD2. Losses at the gene ends were 6 bases for V and 2 bases for J; bases not matched to a gene: 6. This CDR3 is 17 amino acids long. The CDR3 is CASRPGLAGGPTDTQYF. CDR3 sequence (DNA): TGTGCCAGCAGGCCGGGACTAGCGGGGGGCCCCACAGATACGCAGTATTTT.

The chain is built from TRBV9 and TRBJ1-4, with D possibly being TRBD1 (6 bases). Deletions cut 4 bases from V and 5 bases from J, with 15 bases between. Germline V gene data show CDR1 as SGDLS and CDR2 as YYNGEE. The CDR3 loop spans 15 amino acids. The CDR3 sequence: CASSPEGGGNEKLFF. DNA of the CDR3: TGTGCCAGCAGCCCGGAGGGGGGTGGCAATGAAAAACTGTTTTTT.

There are a few counts of this clonotype. The chain employs TRBV28 and TRBJ2-7; 7 bases line up with TRBD1. Germline CDR1 MDHEN, CDR2 SYDVKM. CDR3 length equals 13 residues. The junction had 4 bases not matched to a gene; V was cut back by 8 bases and J by 0 bases. CDR3 sequence (DNA): TGTGCCAGCCAGGACAGGTCCTCCTACGAGCAGTACTTC. Its translation: CASQDRSSYEQYF.

The CDR3 region is CASRRGQGNTGELFF. The CDR3 coding sequence is TGTGCCAGCAGACGTGGACAGGGGAACACCGGGGAGCTGTTTTTT. The chain couples TRBV28 to TRBJ2-2, with 8 bases matching TRBD1. The CDR3 is 15 residues long. With V trimmed by 6 bases and J by 1 base, 4 bases remained unmatched. The germline CDR1 and CDR2 sequences are MDHEN and SYDVKM.

J is TRBJ2-1 and V is TRBV4-3; the D gene is possibly TRBD2 (5 bases). The germline V gene encodes CDR1 LGHNA and CDR2 YSLEER. The CDR3 loop spans 15 amino acids. Deletions cut 2 bases from V and 4 bases from J, with 12 bases between. The CDR3 DNA sequence: TGCGCCAGCAGCCAAAGTTGGACTCTTTACAATGAGCAGTTCTTC. Translation: CASSQSWTLYNEQFF.

This clonotype was recorded at least ten times. The chain carries TRBV29-1 and TRBJ2-2, with D possibly matching TRBD1 (6 bases). The V gene's germline CDR1 is SQVTM and CDR2 ANQGSEA. Deletions cut 1 base from V and 6 bases from J, with 6 bases between. There are 12 residues in the CDR3. The CDR3 loop reads CSVEAGAGELFF. The CDR3 bases are TGCAGCGTTGAAGCAGGGGCCGGGGAGCTGTTTTTT.

The V call is TRBV7-2, the J call TRBJ2-3; TRBD2 might be the D (6 bases). V was trimmed by 3 bases and J by 2 bases, leaving 12 bases between them. This CDR3 spans 15 amino acids. The germline gives CDR1 SGHTA, CDR2 FQGNSA. The CDR3 DNA reads as TGTGCCAGCAGCTTTTGGGACTTACCCACAGATACGCAGTATTTT. This encodes CASSFWDLPTDTQYF. Looking up the rest from reference TRBV7-2 and TRBJ2-3 gives the full variable domain: GAGVSQSPSNKVTEKGKDVELRCDPISGHTALYWYRQSLGQGLEFLIYFQGNSAPDKSGLPSDRFSAERTGGSVSTLTIQRTQQEDSAVYLCASSFWDLPTDTQYFGPGTRLTVL.

This clonotype was found a few times. The genes are TRBV4-3 and TRBJ2-2, with 7 nucleotides matching TRBD1. The CDR3 has 17 amino acids. Germline CDR1 LGHNA, CDR2 YSLEER. Trimming at V came to 5 bases and at J to 3 bases, leaving 12 bases not matched to a gene. CDR3 residues: CASSWNDGQDYTGELFF. CDR3 sequence (DNA): TGCGCCAGCAGCTGGAATGATGGACAGGATTACACCGGGGAGCTGTTTTTT.

This chain joins TRBV7-9 and TRBJ1-6; 9 bases align to TRBD1. The CDR3 is 15 residues long. V was clipped by 4 bases and J by 8 bases; unmatched bases: 6. Germline CDR1 reads SEHNR; CDR2 reads FQNEAQ (reference sequence). The CDR3 is CASSSGQGTYSPLHF. The CDR3 coding sequence is TGTGCCAGCAGCTCCGGACAGGGGACCTATTCACCCCTCCACTTT.

The V call is TRBV2, the J call TRBJ2-4, with 10 bases fitting TRBD2. The length of the CDR3 is 18 residues. Looked up from germline, CDR1 is SNHLY and CDR2 is FYNNEI. V shed 3 bases, J shed 0 bases, and the junction held 8 bases outside the gene matches. Here the CDR3 DNA reads TGTGCCAGCAGTGATCTTAGCGGGGGGAGACTAGCCAAAAACATTCAGTACTTC. Protein sequence: CASSDLSGGRLAKNIQYF. The whole variable domain, remainder taken from reference TRBV2 and TRBJ2-4, is EPEVTQTPSHQVTQMGQEVILRCVPISNHLYFYWYRQILGQKVEFLVSFYNNEISEKSEIFDDQFSVERPDGSNFTLKIRSTKLEDSAMYFCASSDLSGGRLAKNIQYFGAGTRLSVL.

Only a few counts were recorded for this clonotype. The chain joins TRBV27 to TRBJ2-7; D remains unclear. Germline CDR1 MNHEY, CDR2 SMNVEV (reference sequence). This CDR3 comprises 13 residues. Trimming removed 5 bases from V and 4 bases from J, with 12 bases in between. The CDR3 region has the DNA TGTGCCAGCAGTATAAACAGTGGGTACGAGCAGTACTTC. Its protein product is CASSINSGYEQYF.

Only a few counts were recorded for this clonotype. The V call is TRBV4-3, the J call TRBJ1-6; D may be TRBD1 (6 bases). Germline CDR1 and CDR2: LGHNA and YSLEER. Trimming took 0 bases from V and 8 from J, leaving 11 bases between them. The CDR3 loop spans 15 amino acids. CDR3 coding DNA: TGCGCCAGCAGCCAAGACAGGGGTAGGGATTCACCCCTCCACTTT. It is translated as CASSQDRGRDSPLHF.